Listed here are 7 T cell receptor beta chains from one sample, sequenced in a study of blood T cell repertoires in COVID-19. Profiling relied on immunoSEQ multiplex PCR, and the TCRdb table lists in-frame clones only, not all of them. The table lists approximately 170,000 clones, approximately 87% of them singletons. The sample comprised peripheral blood. The receptors come from a woman between 55 and 75 years old with COVID-19, enrolled during active disease.

The rearrangement joins TRBV12-5 to TRBJ2-1; D ambiguous. The CDR3 sequence is 13 residues long. Trimming stripped 4 bases from V and 5 bases from J, with 9 bases between. Germline V CDR1 and CDR2: LGHNT, FRNRAP. CDR3 nucleotides: TGTGCTAGTGGTTCATCTATGAACAATGAGCAGTTCTTC. As protein: CASGSSMNNEQFF.

In nucleotides, the CDR3 is TGTGCCAGCAGCGATCTTCAGGGGGCACCGACCTACGAGCAGTACTTC. Amino acids: CASSDLQGAPTYEQYF. The V gene is TRBV25-1, the J gene TRBJ2-7; 8 bases are a match to TRBD1. The CDR3 length is 16 residues. Germline V gives CDR1 MGHDK, CDR2 SYGVNS. V dropped 6 bases and J dropped 2; count of bases not matched to a gene: 12.

The chain links TRBV4-3 to TRBJ2-2; D unclear. The CDR3 spans 16 residues. Between the trimmed V and J ends, which lost 0 bases and 2 bases, there was a span of 10 bases. Germline loops: CDR1 LGHNA, CDR2 YSLEER. This CDR3 is CASSQDPGLNTGELFF. CDR3 coding DNA: TGCGCCAGCAGCCAAGATCCAGGTTTAAACACCGGGGAGCTGTTTTTT.

The CDR3 loop reads CASSETSGRALSEQYF. The CDR3 coding sequence is TGCGCCAGCAGCGAGACTAGCGGGAGGGCCTTAAGCGAGCAGTACTTC. This chain links TRBV5-1 with TRBJ2-7, with 14 bases that match TRBD2. CDR1 is SGHRS, CDR2 YFSETQ, per germline. The V gene end was trimmed by 4 bases and the J gene end by 6 bases; junction bases not matched to a gene: 9. This CDR3 contains 16 residues. The whole variable domain, remainder taken from reference TRBV5-1 and TRBJ2-7, is KAGVTQTPRYLIKTRGQQVTLSCSPISGHRSVSWYQQTPGQGLQFLFEYFSETQRNKGNFPGRFSGRQFSNSRSEMNVSTLELGDSALYLCASSETSGRALSEQYFGPGTRLTVT.

The gene calls are TRBV7-9 and TRBJ2-1, with 10 bases lining up with TRBD2. CDR3 size: 16 residues. The J segment lost 6 bases and the V segment lost 5 bases, leaving 10 bases of the junction unmatched. CDR1 is SEHNR and CDR2 is FQNEAQ in the germline V gene (reference sequence). The CDR3 region is CASSVQRGTSVNEQFF. The CDR3 bases are TGTGCCAGCAGCGTTCAGCGTGGGACTAGCGTCAATGAGCAGTTCTTC.

A few counts support this clone. The V call is TRBV9, the J call TRBJ1-2; 8 nucleotides align to TRBD1. The CDR3 has 14 amino acids. V was clipped by 0 bases and J by 6 bases; unmatched bases: 4. Germline V gives CDR1 SGDLS, CDR2 YYNGEE. The CDR3 nucleotides read TGTGCCAGCAGCGTAGACAGGGGGTCGGATGGCTACACCTTC. It is translated as CASSVDRGSDGYTF.

The chain links TRBV30 to TRBJ1-1; 11 bases line up with TRBD1. J gave up 7 bases and V 4 bases, and 5 bases lay outside the gene matches. CDR1 and CDR2 from the germline V gene are GTSNPN and SVGIG (reference sequence). The CDR3 has 13 amino acids. The CDR3, as DNA: TGTGCCTGGATGGGGGACAGGGGGATTGAAGCTTTCTTT. Its translation is CAWMGDRGIEAFF.